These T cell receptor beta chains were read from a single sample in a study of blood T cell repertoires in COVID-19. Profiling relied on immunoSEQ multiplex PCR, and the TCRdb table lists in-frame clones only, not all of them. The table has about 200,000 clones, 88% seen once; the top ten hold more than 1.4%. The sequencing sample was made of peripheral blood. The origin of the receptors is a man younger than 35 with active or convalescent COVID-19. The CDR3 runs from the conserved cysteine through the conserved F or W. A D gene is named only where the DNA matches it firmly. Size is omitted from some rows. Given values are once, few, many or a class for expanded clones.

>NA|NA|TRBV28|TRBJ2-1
CASGNLQGSYNEQFF
TGTGCCAGCGGTAACCTCCAGGGCTCCTACAATGAGCAGTTCTTC
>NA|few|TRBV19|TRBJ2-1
CASSTALGRYNEQFF
TGTGCCAGTAGTACCGCCCTAGGTCGTTACAATGAGCAGTTCTTC
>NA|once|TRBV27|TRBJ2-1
CASSLYSYNEQFF
TGTGCCAGCAGTTTGTATTCCTACAATGAGCAGTTCTTC
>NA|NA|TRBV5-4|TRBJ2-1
CASSLSGGHNEQFF
TGTGCCAGCAGCTTGTCTGGCGGTCACAATGAGCAGTTCTTC
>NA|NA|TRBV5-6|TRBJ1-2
CASTRTENGYTF
TGTGCCAGCACCAGGACAGAGAATGGCTACACCTTC
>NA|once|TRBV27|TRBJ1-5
CASSSRQVNQPQHF
TGTGCCAGCAGTTCCCGACAAGTCAATCAGCCCCAGCATTTT
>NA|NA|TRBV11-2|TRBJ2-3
CASSLGRVGTDTQYF
TGTGCCAGCAGCTTAGGGAGGGTTGGTACAGATACGCAGTATTTT
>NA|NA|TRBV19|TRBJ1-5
CASSIRDKDQPQHF
TGTGCCAGTAGTATACGGGACAAAGATCAGCCCCAGCATTTT
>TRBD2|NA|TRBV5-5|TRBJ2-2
CASSPHGTSGTGELFF
TGTGCCAGCAGCCCGCACGGGACTAGCGGTACCGGTGAGCTGTTTTTT
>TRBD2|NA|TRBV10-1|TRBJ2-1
CASSEYTSGGSYNEQFF
TGCGCCAGCAGTGAGTATACTAGCGGGGGCTCCTACAATGAGCAGTTCTTC
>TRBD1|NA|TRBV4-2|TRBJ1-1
CASSQDRGSTEAFF
TGTGCCAGCAGCCAAGACAGGGGGAGCACTGAAGCTTTCTTT
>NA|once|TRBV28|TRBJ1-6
CASRSNKGLGGYNSPLHF
TGTGCCAGCAGATCGAACAAGGGACTCGGGGGCTATAATTCACCCCTCCACTTT
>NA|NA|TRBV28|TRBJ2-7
CASSPLEGFHEQYF
TGTGCCAGCAGCCCCCTAGAGGGATTCCACGAGCAGTACTTC
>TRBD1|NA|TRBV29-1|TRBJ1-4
CSVRDREEKLFF
TGCAGCGTGAGAGACAGGGAGGAAAAACTGTTTTTT
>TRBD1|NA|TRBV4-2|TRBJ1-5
CASSHTGTGSNQPQHF
TGTGCCAGCAGCCACACCGGGACAGGGAGCAATCAGCCCCAGCATTTT
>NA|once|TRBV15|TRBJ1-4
CATSFRGILEKLFF
TGTGCCACCAGCTTCCGGGGTATCCTTGAAAAACTGTTTTTT
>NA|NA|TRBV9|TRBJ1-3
CASSVEAGGNTIYF
TGTGCCAGCAGCGTAGAGGCAGGGGGAAACACCATATATTTT
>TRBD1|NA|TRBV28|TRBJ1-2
CASSGGQNYEGSTF
TGTGCCAGCAGTGGGGGACAGAACTATGAGGGGAGCACCTTC
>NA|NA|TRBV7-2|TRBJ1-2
CASSFDPGRHGYTF
TGTGCCAGCAGCTTCGACCCGGGGAGACATGGCTACACCTTC
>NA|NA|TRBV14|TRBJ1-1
CASSQGQVEAFF
TGTGCCAGCAGCCAAGGACAGGTTGAAGCTTTCTTT
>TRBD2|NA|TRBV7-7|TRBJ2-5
CASSFTGRETQYF
TGTGCCAGCAGCTTTACCGGGAGGGAGACCCAGTACTTC
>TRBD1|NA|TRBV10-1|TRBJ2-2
CASSPGQDRGLFF
TGCGCCAGCAGTCCGGGACAGGATCGAGGGCTGTTTTTT
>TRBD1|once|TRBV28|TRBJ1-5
CASSLVGTGVRNEPQHF
TGTGCCAGCAGTTTAGTAGGGACAGGGGTGCGAAACGAGCCCCAGCATTTT
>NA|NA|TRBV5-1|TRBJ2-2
CASSPVGQGATGELFF
TGCGCCAGCAGCCCGGTAGGGCAGGGCGCTACCGGGGAGCTGTTTTTT
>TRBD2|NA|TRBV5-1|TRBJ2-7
CASTSGTGGVEQYF
TGCGCCAGCACGTCCGGGACGGGAGGGGTTGAGCAGTACTTC
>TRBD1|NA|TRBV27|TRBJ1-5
CASSLLGTEHSNQPQHF
TGTGCCAGCAGTTTACTTGGGACAGAGCATAGCAATCAGCCCCAGCATTTT
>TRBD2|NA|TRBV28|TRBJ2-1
CASSLPWASGYYEQFF
TGTGCCAGCAGTTTACCCTGGGCTAGCGGCTACTATGAGCAGTTCTTC